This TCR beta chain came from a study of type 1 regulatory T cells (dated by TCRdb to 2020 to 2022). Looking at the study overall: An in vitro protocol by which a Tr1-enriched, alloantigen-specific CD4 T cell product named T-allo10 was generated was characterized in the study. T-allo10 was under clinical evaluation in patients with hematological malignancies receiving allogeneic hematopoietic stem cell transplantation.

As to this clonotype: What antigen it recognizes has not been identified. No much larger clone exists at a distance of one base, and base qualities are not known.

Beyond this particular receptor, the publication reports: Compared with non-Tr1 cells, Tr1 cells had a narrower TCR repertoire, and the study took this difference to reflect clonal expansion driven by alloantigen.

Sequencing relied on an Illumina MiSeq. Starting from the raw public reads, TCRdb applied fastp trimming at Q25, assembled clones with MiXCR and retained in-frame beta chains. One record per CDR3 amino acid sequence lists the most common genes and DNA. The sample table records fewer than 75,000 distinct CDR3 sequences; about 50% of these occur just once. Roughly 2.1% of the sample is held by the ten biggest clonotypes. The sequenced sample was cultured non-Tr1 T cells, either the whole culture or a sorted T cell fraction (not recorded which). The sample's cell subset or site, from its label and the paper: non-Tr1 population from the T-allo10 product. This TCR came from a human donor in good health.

In nucleotide form, the sequence is TGTGCCAGCAGTTTAAGCGGGCGGTACAATGAGCAGTTCTTC. This sequence encodes CASSLSGRYNEQFF. The rearranged chain carries TRBV12-3 or TRBV12-4 and TRBJ2-1, and the D gene may be TRBD2, 6 bases matching. The CDR3 covers 14 residues, taking in both the cysteine and the phenylalanine. Only the CDR3 region is kept as DNA, spanning 42 bases read in frame from base 1. The junction carries 9 bases between V and J, which are trimmed by 2 bases and 4 bases respectively.